The 14 T cell receptor beta chains given below trace back to one sample, sequenced in a study of T cell responses to AZD1222 COVID-19 vaccine. Produced via immunoSEQ multiplex PCR; TCRdb's table is partial and in-frame only. Here the sample spans over 150,000 clones, over 85% being singletons. Sequencing used peripheral blood, obtained 28 days after the second dose of the MenACWY control vaccine. The receptors were sampled from an adult who received the MenACWY meningococcal vaccine as a control.

V is TRBV6-2 or TRBV6-3 and J is TRBJ1-1; 10 bases are shared with TRBD1. The germline gives CDR1 MNHEY, CDR2 SVGEGT. Trimming removed 2 bases from V and 0 bases from J; junction bases left unmatched: 3. CDR3 length: 16 amino acids. The CDR3 sequence: CASSYGTGDMNTEAFF. The CDR3 DNA reads TGTGCCAGCAGTTACGGGACAGGGGACATGAACACTGAAGCTTTCTTT.

V gene TRBV29-1 combines with J gene TRBJ2-1; possible D gene TRBD2, 7 bases. CDR1 is SQVTM and CDR2 is ANQGSEA in the germline V gene. Deletions cut 7 bases from V and 0 bases from J, with 16 bases between. The CDR3 length is 15 residues. The CDR3 region is CSGKGGVSSYNEQFF. The CDR3 bases are TGCAGCGGGAAGGGGGGGGTGAGCTCCTACAATGAGCAGTTCTTC.

This sequence joins TRBV3-1 (or the pseudogene TRBV3-2) and TRBJ2-1; TRBD2 matches 9 bases. V lost 3 bases, J lost 6 bases, and 6 bases stayed unmatched. CDR1 and CDR2 from the germline V gene are LGHDT and YNNKEL (reference sequence). This CDR3 is 15 amino acids long. The CDR3 nucleotides are TGTGCCAGCAGCCAGTGGGGACTAGCCGGCAATGAGCAGTTCTTC. This codes for CASSQWGLAGNEQFF.

The CDR3 DNA reads TGTGCCAGCAGTACGCCCCACGGACGAGAGCAGTACTTC. Its translation is CASSTPHGREQYF. The chain couples TRBV27 to TRBJ2-7; D call uncertain. V was cut by 5 bases and J by 7 bases, with 15 bases left in between. Germline CDR1 and CDR2: MNHEY and SMNVEV (reference sequence). This CDR3 spans 13 amino acids.

The CDR3 protein is CASSERTGIAGELFF. The CDR3, as DNA: TGTGCCAGCAGTGAAAGGACAGGGATCGCCGGGGAGCTGTTTTTT. The chain combines TRBV6-4 with TRBJ2-2; 8 nucleotides align to TRBD1. This CDR3 is built from 15 residues. Germline CDR1 reads MRHNA; CDR2 reads SNTAGT. With 3 bases clipped from V and 6 bases from J, the junction kept 6 bases outside the gene matches.

This sequence joins TRBV5-6 and TRBJ1-4; maybe TRBD1 (6 bases). Trimming took 0 bases from V and 6 from J, leaving 15 bases between them. Germline CDR1 SGHDT, CDR2 YYEEEE. This CDR3 is built from 16 residues. CDR3 in amino acids: CASSLAGTLKDEKLFF. The CDR3, as DNA: TGTGCCAGCAGCTTGGCCGGGACATTAAAGGATGAAAAACTGTTTTTT.

The V gene is TRBV7-2, the J gene TRBJ2-2, with D perhaps given as TRBD1 or TRBD2 (6 bases each). Germline CDR1 and CDR2: SGHTA and FQGNSA. The CDR3 has 13 residues. V lost 5 bases and J lost 6, with 10 bases in between. The CDR3 is CASSPGGPGELFF. CDR3 nucleotides: TGTGCCAGCAGCCCCGGGGGCCCCGGGGAGCTGTTTTTT.

The chain has TRBV2 and TRBJ1-1, with D perhaps TRBD1 (5 bases). This CDR3 contains 13 residues. V lost 5 bases and J 3 bases, leaving 10 bases between the germline ends. Germline V gene lookup returns CDR1 SNHLY and CDR2 FYNNEI. DNA of the CDR3: TGTGCCAGCAGTATGCTGGGGGACACTGAAGCTTTCTTT. It encodes CASSMLGDTEAFF. Together with reference TRBV2 and TRBJ1-1, the CDR3 gives the full variable domain: EPEVTQTPSHQVTQMGQEVILRCVPISNHLYFYWYRQILGQKVEFLVSFYNNEISEKSEIFDDQFSVERPDGSNFTLKIRSTKLEDSAMYFCASSMLGDTEAFFGQGTRLTVV.

The gene calls are TRBV29-1 and TRBJ1-3, with 7 bases matching TRBD1. V shed 6 bases, J shed 3 bases, and the junction held 5 bases outside the gene matches. Germline lookup yields CDR1 SQVTM and CDR2 ANQGSEA. CDR3 length: 13 residues. The CDR3 DNA reads as TGCAGCGTCCAACAGGGGCTTGGAAACACCATATATTTT. Protein: CSVQQGLGNTIYF. Drawing the rest from reference TRBV29-1 and TRBJ1-3, the complete variable domain is SAVISQKPSRDICQRGTSLTIQCQVDSQVTMMFWYRQQPGQSLTLIATANQGSEATYESGFVIDKFPISRPNLTFSTLTVSNMSPEDSSIYLCSVQQGLGNTIYFGEGSWLTVV.

The CDR3 sequence: CASSSFPDVEQFF. The CDR3, as DNA: TGTGCCAGCAGCTCCTTCCCGGACGTTGAGCAGTTCTTC. The chain joins TRBV7-9 to TRBJ2-1; D is uncertain. Trimming pared 4 bases from V and 9 bases from J, leaving 13 bases between. The CDR3 totals 13 residues. Germline V CDR1 and CDR2: SEHNR, FQNEAQ (reference sequence).

This chain joins TRBV5-4 and TRBJ2-2, with D tentatively TRBD1 (6 bases). CDR3 size: 15 residues. V lost 5 bases and J lost 2, with 13 bases in between. CDR1 SGHNT and CDR2 YYREEE come from the germline V gene (reference sequence). CDR3 coding DNA: TGTGCCAGCAGACCCGGGACAAGAAACACCGGGGAGCTGTTTTTT. It is translated as CASRPGTRNTGELFF.

This chain joins TRBV19 and TRBJ2-3, with D possibly called TRBD1 or TRBD2 (7 bases each). V lost 1 base and J 2 bases, leaving 16 bases between the germline ends. The CDR3 contains 17 residues. Germline assignment: CDR1 LNHDA and CDR2 SQIVND (reference sequence). CDR3 sequence: CASSIAAGGGPTDTQYF. CDR3 DNA sequence: TGTGCCAGTAGTATAGCCGCAGGGGGGGGGCCCACAGATACGCAGTATTTT.

The V call is TRBV5-5, the J call TRBJ2-4, with 11 bases lining up with TRBD2. The CDR3 runs 17 residues. The J segment lost 0 bases and the V segment lost 3 bases, leaving 5 bases of the junction unmatched. The germline V gene encodes CDR1 SGHKS and CDR2 YYEKEE (reference sequence). The CDR3 bases are TGTGCCAGCAGCTCAATTCTAGCGGGGGGAGCCAAAAACATTCAGTACTTC. It yields the protein CASSSILAGGAKNIQYF.

The V call is TRBV4-1, the J call TRBJ2-1; possible D gene TRBD2, 5 bases. CDR3 length equals 21 residues. Germline V gene data show CDR1 as MGHRA and CDR2 as YSYEKL. V was cut by 0 bases and J by 5 bases, with 29 bases left in between. For the CDR3, the DNA is TGCGCCAGCAGCCAAGATCCGAGGAGGCATTCTTCATCGGGGATGGACAATGAGCAGTTCTTC. Translating gives CASSQDPRRHSSSGMDNEQFF.